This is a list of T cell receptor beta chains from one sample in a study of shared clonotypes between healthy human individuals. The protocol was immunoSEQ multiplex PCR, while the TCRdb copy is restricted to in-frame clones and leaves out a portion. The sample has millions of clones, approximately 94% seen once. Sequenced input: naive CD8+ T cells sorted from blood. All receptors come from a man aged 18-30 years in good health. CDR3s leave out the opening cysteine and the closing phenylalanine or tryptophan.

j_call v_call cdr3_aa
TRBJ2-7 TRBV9 ASSPSTSYEQY
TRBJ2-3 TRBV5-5 ASSFRTNTDTQY
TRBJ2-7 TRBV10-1 ASSPGSGFHEQY
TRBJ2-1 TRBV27 ASSFTKVGGAYNEQF
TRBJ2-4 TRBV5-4 ASSLWGGKNIQY
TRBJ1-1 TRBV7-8 ASSLVIGSLNTEAF
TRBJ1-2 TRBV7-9 ASSLSDRYYFNYGYT
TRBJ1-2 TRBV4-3 ASSYQDSLYGYT
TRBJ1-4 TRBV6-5 ASSYAGGAGEKLF
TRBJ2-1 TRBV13 ASSPWTSGGVEQF
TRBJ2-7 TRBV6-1 ASSEGWDSSYEQY
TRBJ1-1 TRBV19 ASSTYKGEAF
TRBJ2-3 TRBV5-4 ASSAADADTQY
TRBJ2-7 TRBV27 ASSFQGVPYEQY
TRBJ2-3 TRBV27 ASSLGRVKDTQY
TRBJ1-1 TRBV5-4 ASSFRAGTEAF
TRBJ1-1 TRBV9 ASSVLTGFTEAF
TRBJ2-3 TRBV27 ASSPGTSGSRDTQY
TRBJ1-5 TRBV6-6 ASSYDRYQPQH
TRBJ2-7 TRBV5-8 ASSSGLAGGPFSYEQY
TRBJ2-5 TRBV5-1 ASSLAFLETQY
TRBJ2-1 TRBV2 ASSGLAGYNEQF
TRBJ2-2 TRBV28 ASSLRDRLTGELF
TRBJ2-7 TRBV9 ASSVEASQGYEQY
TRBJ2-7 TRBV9 ASSVTGATYEQY
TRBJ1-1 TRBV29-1 SVGAGPKGTGDSRDTEAF
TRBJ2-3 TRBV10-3 AISRTLSTDTQY
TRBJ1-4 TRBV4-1 ASSLREAQLSTNEKLF
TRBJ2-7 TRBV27 ASSFQWGTHEQY
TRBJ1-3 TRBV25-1 ASSDGLDNRNTIY
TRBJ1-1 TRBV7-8 ASSLVRTEAF
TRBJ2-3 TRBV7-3 ASSLVGISTDTQY
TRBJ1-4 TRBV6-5 ASSYQQGDNEKLF
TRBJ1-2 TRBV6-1 ASSDEGALAKLDGYT
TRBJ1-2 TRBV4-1 ASSAPQGTEGYT
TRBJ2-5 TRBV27 ASSSPPGEGETQY
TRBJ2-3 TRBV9 ASSVVSADTQY
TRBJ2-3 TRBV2 ASSGRDSVISDTQY
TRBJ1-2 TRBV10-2 ASSDAYGYT
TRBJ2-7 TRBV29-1 SVEGLAGTYEQY
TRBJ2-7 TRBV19 ASSGRDNSYEQY
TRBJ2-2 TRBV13 ASSYSYTGELF
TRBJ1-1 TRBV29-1 SVEFGGVNTEAF
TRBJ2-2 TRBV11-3 ASSLDKAGPPGELF
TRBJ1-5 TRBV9 ASSVEGAGQPQH
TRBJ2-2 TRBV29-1 SATGIYANTGELF
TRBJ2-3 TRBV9 ASSVEGGDGSDTQY
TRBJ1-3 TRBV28 ASSRDREGNTIY
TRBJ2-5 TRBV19 ASSIDLEETQY
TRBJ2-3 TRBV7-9 ATTDTQY
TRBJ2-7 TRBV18 ASSLGQSYEQY
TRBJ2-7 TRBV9 ASSVGGGNYEQY
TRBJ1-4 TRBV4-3 ASSQDRGAEKLF
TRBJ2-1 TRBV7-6 ASSPAAGSANEQF
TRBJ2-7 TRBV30 AWRGSQGVSYEQY
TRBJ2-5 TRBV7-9 ASSTSQGAQTQY
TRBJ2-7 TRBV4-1 ASSQVVGSTYEQY
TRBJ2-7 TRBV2 ASRFKSGHEQY
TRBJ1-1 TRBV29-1 SVPSGGIGAF